This TCR beta chain was retrieved from a study of blood T cell repertoires in COVID-19. Two negative PCRs, clearance, or symptom resolution characterized the recovered Cohort 3 donors. Profiled with immunoSEQ multiplex PCR; TCRdb holds only in-frame clones, not every one. Here the sample spans about 250,000 clones, more than 75% being singletons. Germline V gene data show CDR1 as SNHLY and CDR2 as FYNNEI. With 6 bases clipped from V and 2 bases from J, the junction kept 4 bases outside the gene matches. There are 13 residues in the CDR3. The specimen sequenced was PBMCs or T cells enriched from blood (not recorded which). This chain links TRBV2 with TRBJ2-7; 7 positions match TRBD1. The receptor was derived from a man between 35 and 55 years old who had recovered from COVID-19. In DNA, the CDR3 is TGTGCCAGCAGAATGACAGGGACCTACGAGCAGTACTTC. This codes for CASRMTGTYEQYF.